This note documents a single TCR beta chain sequence. Its matching antigen is unknown. The CDR3 extends over 15 amino acids. Germline-derived CDR1 and CDR2 are SGHVS and FQNEAQ. Trimming left V 5 bases short and J 5 bases short, with 15 bases between. These data are taken from a study of radiotherapy plus CTLA-4 blockade in lung cancer. For the study at large: Objective response was observed in approximately 18% of patients, and disease control in 31%. Points from the study as a whole: The best prediction of response reportedly came from early blood T cell clone dynamics, with interferon-beta. Following radiotherapy plus ipilimumab, tumor-derived TCR clones expanded in the blood.

CTLA-4 blockade using ipilimumab, together with focal radiation, was received by patients with chemo-refractory metastatic non-small-cell lung cancer. Only in-frame clones appear in the TCRdb table, and some are missing; sequencing was by immunoSEQ multiplex PCR. This sample carries 90,000 to 100,000 clones, roughly 80% of them seen once, and the ten largest clones take over 20%. The input for sequencing was peripheral blood, taken from a patient treated with radiotherapy plus ipilimumab. This receptor was taken from a human donor with non-small cell lung cancer that progressed on radiotherapy plus ipilimumab. V gene TRBV7-8 combines with J gene TRBJ2-2; D is possibly TRBD2 (6 bases). CDR3 coding DNA: TGTGCCAGCAGCCTGGGGGGAGTTAGTACCGGGGAGCTGTTTTTT. Protein product: CASSLGGVSTGELFF.